Sequencing of this T cell receptor (beta chain) was carried out in a study of cytomegalovirus exposure and HLA in healthy donors. This CDR3 has 15 amino acids. Per the germline V gene, CDR1 is SQVTM and CDR2 is ANQGSEA. V trimming: 5 bases; J trimming: 5 bases; junction bases outside the gene matches: 13. Findings of the study overall: Further analysis, carried out later, found HLA-associated TCR beta chains more clonally expanded than equally common other chains.

This clone was recorded once. Antigen specificity is unknown. The PCR contained 60 Vbeta and 13 Jbeta primers. Profiling relied on immunoSEQ multiplex PCR, and the TCRdb table lists in-frame clones only, not all of them. The sample shows about 150,000 clones, roughly 73% of them seen only once. This receptor was taken from a young woman in good health and CMV-seronegative. Source material: PBMCs. The gene calls are TRBV29-1 and TRBJ2-7; the match to TRBD1 covers 9 bases. CDR3 nucleotide sequence: TGCAGCGTTTACAGGAGTTTCGGGACAGGGAACGAGCAGTACTTC. Translating it yields CSVYRSFGTGNEQYF.